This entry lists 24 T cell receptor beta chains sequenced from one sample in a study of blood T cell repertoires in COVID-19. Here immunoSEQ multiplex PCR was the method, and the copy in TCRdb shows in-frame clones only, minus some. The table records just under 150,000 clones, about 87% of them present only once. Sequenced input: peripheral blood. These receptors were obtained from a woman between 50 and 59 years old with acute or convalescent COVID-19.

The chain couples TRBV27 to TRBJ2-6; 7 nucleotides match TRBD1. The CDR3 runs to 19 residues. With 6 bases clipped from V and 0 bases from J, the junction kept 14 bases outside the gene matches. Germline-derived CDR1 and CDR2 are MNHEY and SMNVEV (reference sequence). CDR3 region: CASSRVVGGLSSGANVLTF. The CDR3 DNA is TGTGCCAGCAGCCGGGTCGTAGGGGGCCTGAGCTCTGGGGCCAACGTCCTGACTTTC.

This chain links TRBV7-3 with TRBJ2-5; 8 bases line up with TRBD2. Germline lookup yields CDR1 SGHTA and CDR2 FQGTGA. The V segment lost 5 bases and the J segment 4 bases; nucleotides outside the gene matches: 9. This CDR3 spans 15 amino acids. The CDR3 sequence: CASSPSGSLRETQYF. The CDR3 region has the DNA TGTGCCAGCAGCCCGAGCGGGAGTCTTCGAGAGACCCAGTACTTC.

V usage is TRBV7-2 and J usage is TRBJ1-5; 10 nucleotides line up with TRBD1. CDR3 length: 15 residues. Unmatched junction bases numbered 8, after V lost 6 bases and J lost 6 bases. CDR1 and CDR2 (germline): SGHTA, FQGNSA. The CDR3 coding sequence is TGTGCCAGCAGTTGGGACAGGGGCGGGTTTCAGCCCCAGCATTTT. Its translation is CASSWDRGGFQPQHF.

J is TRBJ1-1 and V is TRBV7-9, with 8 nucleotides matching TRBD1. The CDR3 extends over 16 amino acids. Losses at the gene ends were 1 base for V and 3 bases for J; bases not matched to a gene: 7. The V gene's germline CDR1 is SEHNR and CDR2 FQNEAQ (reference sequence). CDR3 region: CASSLGRTGFDTEAFF. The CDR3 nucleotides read TGTGCCAGCAGCTTAGGACGGACAGGGTTTGACACTGAAGCTTTCTTT.

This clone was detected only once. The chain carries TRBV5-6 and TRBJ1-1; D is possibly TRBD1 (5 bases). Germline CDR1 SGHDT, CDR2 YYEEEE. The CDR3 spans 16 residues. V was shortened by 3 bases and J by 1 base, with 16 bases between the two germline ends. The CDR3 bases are TGTGCCAGCAGCTCTTTTACAGGAAACAGGAACACTGAAGCTTTCTTT. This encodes CASSSFTGNRNTEAFF.

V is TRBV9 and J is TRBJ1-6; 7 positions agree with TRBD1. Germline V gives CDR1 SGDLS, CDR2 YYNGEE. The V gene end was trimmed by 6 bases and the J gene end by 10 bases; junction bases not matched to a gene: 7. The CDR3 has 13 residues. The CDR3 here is CASTRDRESPLHF. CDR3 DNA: TGTGCCAGCACACGCGACAGGGAGTCACCCCTCCACTTT. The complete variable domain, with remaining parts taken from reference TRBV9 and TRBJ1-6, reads DSGVTQTPKHLITATGQRVTLRCSPRSGDLSVYWYQQSLDQGLQFLIQYYNGEERAKGNILERFSAQQFPDLHSELNLSSLELGDSALYFCASTRDRESPLHFGNGTRLTVT.

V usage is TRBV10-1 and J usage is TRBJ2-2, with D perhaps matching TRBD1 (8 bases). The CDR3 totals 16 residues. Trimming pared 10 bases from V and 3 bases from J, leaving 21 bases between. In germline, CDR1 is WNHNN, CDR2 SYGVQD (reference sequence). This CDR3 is CATSSSGQGHTGELFF. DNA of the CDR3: TGCGCCACCTCCTCTAGCGGACAGGGACACACCGGGGAGCTGTTTTTT.

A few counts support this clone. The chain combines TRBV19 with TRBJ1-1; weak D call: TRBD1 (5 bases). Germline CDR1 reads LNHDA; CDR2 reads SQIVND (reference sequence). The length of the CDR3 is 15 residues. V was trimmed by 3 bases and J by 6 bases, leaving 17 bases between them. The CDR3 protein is CASSIMGLRKPEAFF. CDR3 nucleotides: TGTGCCAGTAGTATTATGGGACTAAGGAAACCTGAAGCTTTCTTT.

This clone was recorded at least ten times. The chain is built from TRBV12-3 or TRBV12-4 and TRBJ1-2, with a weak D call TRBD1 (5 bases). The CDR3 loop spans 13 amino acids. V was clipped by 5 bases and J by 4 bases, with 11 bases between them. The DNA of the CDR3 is TGTGCCAGCAGTACGACAGTACTCTATGGCTACACCTTC. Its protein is CASSTTVLYGYTF.

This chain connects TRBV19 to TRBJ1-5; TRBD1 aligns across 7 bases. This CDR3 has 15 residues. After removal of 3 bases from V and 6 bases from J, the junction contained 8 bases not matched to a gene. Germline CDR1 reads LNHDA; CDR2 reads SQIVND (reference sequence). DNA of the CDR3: TGTGCCAGTAGTATCACGACAGGGCTGGGTCAGCCCCAGCATTTT. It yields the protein CASSITTGLGQPQHF.

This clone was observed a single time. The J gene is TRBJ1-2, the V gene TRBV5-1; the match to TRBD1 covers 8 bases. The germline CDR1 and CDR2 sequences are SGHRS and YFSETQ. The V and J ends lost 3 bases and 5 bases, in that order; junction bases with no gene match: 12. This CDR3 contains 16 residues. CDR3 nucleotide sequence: TGCGCCAGCAGCTCCAAGTATGACAGGGGTGAATATGGCTACACCTTC. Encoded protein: CASSSKYDRGEYGYTF.

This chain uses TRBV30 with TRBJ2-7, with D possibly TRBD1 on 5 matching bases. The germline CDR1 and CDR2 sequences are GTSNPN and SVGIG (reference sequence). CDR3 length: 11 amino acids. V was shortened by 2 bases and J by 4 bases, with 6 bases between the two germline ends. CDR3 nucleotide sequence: TGTGCCTGGAGTAGGGGATACGAGCAGTACTTC. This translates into CAWSRGYEQYF.

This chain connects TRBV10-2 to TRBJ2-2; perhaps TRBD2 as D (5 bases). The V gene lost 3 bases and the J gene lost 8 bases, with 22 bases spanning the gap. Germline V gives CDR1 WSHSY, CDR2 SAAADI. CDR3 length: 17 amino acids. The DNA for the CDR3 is TGCGCCAGCAGTGATCAGGAGGAGACTACCGCCGGAGGGGAGCTGTTTTTT. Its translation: CASSDQEETTAGGELFF.

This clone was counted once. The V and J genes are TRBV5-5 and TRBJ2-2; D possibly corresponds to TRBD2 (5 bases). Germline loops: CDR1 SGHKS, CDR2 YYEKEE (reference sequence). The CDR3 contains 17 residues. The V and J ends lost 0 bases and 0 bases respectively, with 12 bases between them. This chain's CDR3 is CASSLAAGGANTGELFF. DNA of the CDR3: TGTGCCAGCAGCTTGGCCGCGGGTGGGGCGAACACCGGGGAGCTGTTTTTT.

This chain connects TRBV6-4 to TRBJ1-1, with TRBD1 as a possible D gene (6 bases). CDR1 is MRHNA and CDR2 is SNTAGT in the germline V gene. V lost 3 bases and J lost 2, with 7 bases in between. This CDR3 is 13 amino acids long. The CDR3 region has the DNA TGTGCCAGCAGTGAAGGGACAAACACTGAAGCTTTCTTT. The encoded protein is CASSEGTNTEAFF.

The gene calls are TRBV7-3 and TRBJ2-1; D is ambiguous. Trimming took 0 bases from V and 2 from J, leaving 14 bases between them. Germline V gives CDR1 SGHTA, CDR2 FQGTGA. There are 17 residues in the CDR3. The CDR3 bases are TGTGCCAGCAGCTTAACTTTAAGCGCGGTCGCCTACAATGAGCAGTTCTTC. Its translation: CASSLTLSAVAYNEQFF.

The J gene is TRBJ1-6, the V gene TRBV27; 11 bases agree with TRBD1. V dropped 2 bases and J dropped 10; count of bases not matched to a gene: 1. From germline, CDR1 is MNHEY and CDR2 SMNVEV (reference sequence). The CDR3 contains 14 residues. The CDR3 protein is CASSLGTGGSPLHF. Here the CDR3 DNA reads TGTGCCAGCAGTTTAGGGACAGGGGGATCACCCCTCCACTTT.

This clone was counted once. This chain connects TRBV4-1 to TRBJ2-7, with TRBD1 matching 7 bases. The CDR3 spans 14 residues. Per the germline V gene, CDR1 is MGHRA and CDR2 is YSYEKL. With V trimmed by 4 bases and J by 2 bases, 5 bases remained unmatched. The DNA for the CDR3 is TGCGCCAGCAGCCCCGGACAGGCCACCTACGAGCAGTACTTC. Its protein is CASSPGQATYEQYF.

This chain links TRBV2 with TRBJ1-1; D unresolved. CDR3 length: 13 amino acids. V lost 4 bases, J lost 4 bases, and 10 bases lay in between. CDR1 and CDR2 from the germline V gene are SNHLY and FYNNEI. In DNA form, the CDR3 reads TGTGCCAGCAGTGGGCCTCAAGTCACTGAAGCTTTCTTT. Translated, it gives CASSGPQVTEAFF. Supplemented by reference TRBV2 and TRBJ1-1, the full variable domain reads EPEVTQTPSHQVTQMGQEVILRCVPISNHLYFYWYRQILGQKVEFLVSFYNNEISEKSEIFDDQFSVERPDGSNFTLKIRSTKLEDSAMYFCASSGPQVTEAFFGQGTRLTVV.

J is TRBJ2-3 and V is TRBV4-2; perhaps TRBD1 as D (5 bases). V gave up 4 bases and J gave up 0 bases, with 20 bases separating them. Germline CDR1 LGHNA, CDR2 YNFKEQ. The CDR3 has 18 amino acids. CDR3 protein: CASSRRGGQGPSTDTQYF. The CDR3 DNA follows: TGTGCCAGCAGCCGAAGGGGTGGGCAGGGCCCTAGCACAGATACGCAGTATTTT.

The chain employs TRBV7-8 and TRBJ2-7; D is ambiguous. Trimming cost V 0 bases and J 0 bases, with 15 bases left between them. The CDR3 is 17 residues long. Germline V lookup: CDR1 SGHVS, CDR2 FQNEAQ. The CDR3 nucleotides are TGTGCCAGCAGCTTAGCGCTTGACTCCCCTAGCTCCTACGAGCAGTACTTC. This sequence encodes CASSLALDSPSSYEQYF.

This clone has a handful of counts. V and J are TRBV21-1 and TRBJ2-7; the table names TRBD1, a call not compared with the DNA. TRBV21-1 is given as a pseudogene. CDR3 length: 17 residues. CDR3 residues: CASSPAVRQEKWYEQYF. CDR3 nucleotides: TGTGCCAGCAGTCCCGCGGTACGACAGGAGAAGTGGTACGAGCAGTACTTC.

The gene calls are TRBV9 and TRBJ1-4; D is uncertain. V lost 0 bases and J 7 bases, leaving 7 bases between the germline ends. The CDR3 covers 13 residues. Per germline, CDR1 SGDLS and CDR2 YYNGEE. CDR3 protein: CASSVVSGEKLFF. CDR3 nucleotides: TGTGCCAGCAGCGTAGTGTCGGGTGAAAAACTGTTTTTT.

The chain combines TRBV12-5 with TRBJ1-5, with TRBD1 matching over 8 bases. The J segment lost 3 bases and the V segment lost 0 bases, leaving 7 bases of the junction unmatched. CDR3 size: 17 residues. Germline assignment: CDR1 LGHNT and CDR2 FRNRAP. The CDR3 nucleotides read TGTGCTAGTGGTTTGGTACGTGAGACAGGGGTCAATCAGCCCCAGCATTTT. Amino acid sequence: CASGLVRETGVNQPQHF.